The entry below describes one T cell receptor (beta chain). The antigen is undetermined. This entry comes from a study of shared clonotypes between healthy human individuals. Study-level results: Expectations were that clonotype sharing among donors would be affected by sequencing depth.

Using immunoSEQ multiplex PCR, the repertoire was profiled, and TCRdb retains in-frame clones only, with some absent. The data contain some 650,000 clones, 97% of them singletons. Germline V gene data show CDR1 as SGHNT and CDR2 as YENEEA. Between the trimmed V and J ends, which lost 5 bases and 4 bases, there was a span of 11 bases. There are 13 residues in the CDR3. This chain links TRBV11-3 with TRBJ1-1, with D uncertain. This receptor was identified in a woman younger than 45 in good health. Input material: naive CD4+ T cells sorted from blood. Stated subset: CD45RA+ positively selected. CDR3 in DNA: TGTGCCAGCAGCCATAACGAGGGCACTGAAGCTTTCTTT. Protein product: CASSHNEGTEAFF.